Presented here are 11 T cell receptor beta chains from one specimen sequenced in a study of blood T cells in healthy people across ages. With a J-beta primer mix and a sample-barcoded 5' primer, a second PCR ran about 6 to 11 cycles. TCRdb re-called the 5' RACE reads with MiXCR, one entry per CDR3 protein. The sample holds hundreds of thousands of distinct CDR3 sequences, roughly three fifths seen once. The sequencing input was blood. These receptors all come from a man aged 40-55 years in good health.

The chain carries TRBV11-3 and TRBJ2-7; D may correspond to TRBD1 or TRBD2 (5 bases each). Germline V gene lookup returns CDR1 SGHNT and CDR2 YENEEA. Trimming removed 3 bases from V and 3 bases from J, with 15 bases in between. This CDR3 region has 15 residues. As DNA, the CDR3 is TGTGCCAGCAGCTTCCGACCGGGACCTGTCTACGAGCAGTACTTC. Its translation is CASSFRPGPVYEQYF.

The chain links TRBV5-1 to TRBJ2-5; 10 positions match TRBD2. The CDR3 is 17 amino acids. Per the germline V gene, CDR1 is SGHRS and CDR2 is YFSETQ. V lost 0 bases and J lost 1; bases outside the gene matches: 6. DNA for the CDR3: TGCGCCAGCAGCTTGGAACCTAGCGGGGGAATCCAAGAGACCCAGTACTTC. This translates into CASSLEPSGGIQETQYF.

The chain employs TRBV6-6 and TRBJ1-4, with D perhaps TRBD1 (6 bases). CDR1 and CDR2 (germline): MNHNY, SVGAGI (reference sequence). The length of the CDR3 is 15 residues. Between the trimmed V and J ends, which lost 5 bases and 7 bases, there was a span of 17 bases. The DNA for the CDR3 is TGTGCCAGCAGTGGCCGTGGAGGGGGGGGTGAAAAACTGTTTTTT. It specifies CASSGRGGGGEKLFF.

This chain links TRBV2 with TRBJ1-4, with 7 bases lining up with TRBD1. The ends lost 8 bases at V and 8 bases at J; junction bases unmatched: 11. Germline V gives CDR1 SNHLY, CDR2 FYNNEI. The CDR3 spans 14 residues. The CDR3 coding sequence is TGTGCCAGCGTATTCGACAGGGCAAACGAAAAACTGTTTTTT. As protein: CASVFDRANEKLFF.

The DNA of the CDR3 is TGTGCTAGTGGTTTGGCCGGGACTGGGGGCTACACCTTC. Residues: CASGLAGTGGYTF. The genes are TRBV12-5 and TRBJ1-2; perhaps TRBD1 as D (5 bases). The CDR3 totals 13 residues. In germline, CDR1 is LGHNT, CDR2 FRNRAP. The ends were cut back, 1 base at V and 8 bases at J, with 11 bases in the middle.

The chain joins TRBV6-5 to TRBJ2-3; D perhaps matches TRBD1 (5 bases). Per the germline V gene, CDR1 is MNHEY and CDR2 is SVGAGI. V shed 2 bases and J shed 5 bases, with 11 bases lying between them. This CDR3 is built from 14 residues. In DNA, the CDR3 is TGTGCCAGCAGTTACAGGGGAATGGAAGATACGCAGTATTTT. As protein: CASSYRGMEDTQYF.

V gene TRBV7-2 combines with J gene TRBJ2-5; possibly TRBD2 for D (5 bases). Deletions cut 0 bases from V and 5 bases from J, with 13 bases between. Germline values: CDR1 SGHTA, CDR2 FQGNSA. This CDR3 contains 15 residues. CDR3 in DNA: TGTGCCAGCAGCTTAGCGAGGGTACCGAGGGAGACCCAGTACTTC. It specifies CASSLARVPRETQYF.

This clonotype was counted between two and nine times. This chain connects TRBV20-1 to TRBJ1-2, with D perhaps TRBD1 (5 bases). CDR1 is DFQATT and CDR2 is SNEGSKA in the germline V gene (reference sequence). The CDR3 is 13 amino acids. CDR3 in DNA: TGCAGCACAGAAGGGGTGATGGGGTATGGCTACACCTTC. Translated: CSTEGVMGYGYTF.

Here the CDR3 reads CASSLGAGGNGNQPQHF. For the CDR3, the DNA is TGTGCCAGCAGCTTAGGAGCCGGAGGGAATGGCAATCAGCCCCAGCATTTT. The J gene is TRBJ1-5, the V gene TRBV7-9; D is undetermined. Between the trimmed V and J ends, which lost 1 base and 2 bases, there was a span of 15 bases. Germline CDR1 SEHNR, CDR2 FQNEAQ (reference sequence). The CDR3 sequence is 17 residues long.

In its sample, this clonotype was seen a few times. This chain links TRBV4-1 with TRBJ1-2, with D unresolved. This CDR3 is 15 amino acids long. Trimming took off 1 base at V and 1 base at J, with 10 bases between the two ends. Germline CDR1 MGHRA, CDR2 YSYEKL. The chain's CDR3 is CASSQGHSYNYGYTF. In DNA form, the CDR3 reads TGCGCCAGCAGCCAAGGTCATAGCTATAACTATGGCTACACCTTC.

This clonotype was recorded once. The chain couples TRBV7-8 to TRBJ2-2; TRBD1 aligns across 7 bases. Germline trimming cut 2 bases from V and 3 bases from J; bases unmatched to any gene: 6. This CDR3 has 16 amino acids. Germline V lookup: CDR1 SGHVS, CDR2 FQNEAQ. The CDR3 DNA sequence: TGTGCCAGCAGCTTAAGATGGGACAGACACACCGGGGAGCTGTTTTTT. Translated, it gives CASSLRWDRHTGELFF.